The rows below give T cell receptor beta chains drawn from one sample of a study of T cell responses to AZD1222 COVID-19 vaccine. TCRdb's copy holds only in-frame clones and misses some; the assay was immunoSEQ multiplex PCR. This sample has approximately 90,000 clones, with approximately 89% found just once. The specimen was peripheral blood, collected on day 0 of AZD1222 vaccination. The source of these receptors is an adult in good health. Both conserved end residues are part of each CDR3. Each record gives: J gene, D gene, clone size, V gene, CDR3 protein, CDR3 DNA. The D gene is left open where the match is weak. Clone size appears in some rows only: once, few, many, or a class for an expanded clone.

J gene: TRBJ2-2; D gene: TRBD1; clone size: NA; V gene: TRBV19; CDR3 protein: CASTWDRAAGELFF; CDR3 DNA: TGTGCCAGTACCTGGGACAGGGCCGCCGGGGAGCTGTTTTTT
J gene: TRBJ1-5; D gene: NA; clone size: NA; V gene: TRBV18; CDR3 protein: CASSLNRVQGSNQPQHF; CDR3 DNA: TGTGCCAGCTCCCTTAACAGGGTCCAGGGGAGCAATCAGCCCCAGCATTTT
J gene: TRBJ1-6; D gene: NA; clone size: NA; V gene: TRBV6-5; CDR3 protein: CASSFPGQGNNSPLHF; CDR3 DNA: TGTGCCAGCAGTTTCCCCGGGCAGGGAAATAATTCACCCCTCCACTTT
J gene: TRBJ1-1; D gene: TRBD1; clone size: NA; V gene: TRBV29-1; CDR3 protein: CSALRATRGRTEAFF; CDR3 DNA: TGCAGCGCCTTGAGGGCAACCAGGGGGCGTACTGAAGCTTTCTTT
J gene: TRBJ2-3; D gene: TRBD2; clone size: NA; V gene: TRBV6-4; CDR3 protein: CASSDWTSGSTDTQYF; CDR3 DNA: TGTGCCAGCAGTGACTGGACTAGCGGGAGCACAGATACGCAGTATTTT
J gene: TRBJ2-5; D gene: NA; clone size: NA; V gene: TRBV7-2; CDR3 protein: CASSLVASQTQETQYF; CDR3 DNA: TGTGCCAGCAGCTTAGTAGCCAGTCAAACCCAAGAGACCCAGTACTTC
J gene: TRBJ1-2; D gene: NA; clone size: NA; V gene: TRBV6-5; CDR3 protein: CASSYSSGRSVWGYTF; CDR3 DNA: TGTGCCAGCAGTTACTCGTCGGGGAGGTCGGTGTGGGGCTACACCTTC
J gene: TRBJ1-2; D gene: NA; clone size: NA; V gene: TRBV15; CDR3 protein: CATSRAGPAYGYTF; CDR3 DNA: TGTGCCACCAGCAGGGCGGGACCGGCCTATGGCTACACCTTC
J gene: TRBJ2-1; D gene: TRBD2; clone size: NA; V gene: TRBV27; CDR3 protein: CASSFRGDEQFF; CDR3 DNA: TGTGCCAGCAGTTTCCGGGGGGATGAGCAGTTCTTC
J gene: TRBJ1-2; D gene: NA; clone size: NA; V gene: TRBV5-1; CDR3 protein: CASSETNLGYTF; CDR3 DNA: TGCGCCAGCAGCGAAACAAATCTGGGCTACACCTTC
J gene: TRBJ2-2; D gene: TRBD2; clone size: NA; V gene: TRBV5-4; CDR3 protein: CASSLVSGRTTGELFF; CDR3 DNA: TGTGCCAGCAGCTTGGTTAGCGGGAGGACCACCGGGGAGCTGTTTTTT
J gene: TRBJ1-1; D gene: NA; clone size: few; V gene: TRBV4-2; CDR3 protein: CASERGRGVGRPSNTEAFF; CDR3 DNA: TGTGCCAGCGAGAGGGGCAGGGGCGTGGGGCGCCCCTCGAACACTGAAGCTTTCTTT
J gene: TRBJ1-5; D gene: TRBD1; clone size: once; V gene: TRBV19; CDR3 protein: CASSPGQGLVQPQHF; CDR3 DNA: TGTGCCAGTAGTCCCGGACAGGGCCTAGTTCAGCCCCAGCATTTT
J gene: TRBJ2-3; D gene: NA; clone size: once; V gene: TRBV9; CDR3 protein: CASSFIGRFDDTQYF; CDR3 DNA: TGTGCCAGCAGCTTTATAGGGAGGTTCGACGATACGCAGTATTTT
J gene: TRBJ1-5; D gene: NA; clone size: NA; V gene: TRBV3-1/TRBV3-2; CDR3 protein: CASSNGQPYSNQPQHF; CDR3 DNA: TGTGCCAGCAGCAACGGACAGCCTTATAGCAATCAGCCCCAGCATTTT
J gene: TRBJ1-5; D gene: TRBD1; clone size: NA; V gene: TRBV19; CDR3 protein: CASTDRVGAGSNQPQHF; CDR3 DNA: TGTGCCAGTACGGACAGGGTAGGAGCGGGAAGCAATCAGCCCCAGCATTTT
J gene: TRBJ1-1; D gene: NA; clone size: NA; V gene: TRBV2; CDR3 protein: CASSEMKTDTDTEAFF; CDR3 DNA: TGTGCCAGCAGTGAAATGAAGACAGACACGGACACTGAAGCTTTCTTT
J gene: TRBJ1-1; D gene: TRBD1; clone size: few; V gene: TRBV2; CDR3 protein: CASTGERNTEAFF; CDR3 DNA: TGTGCCAGTACAGGGGAGAGAAACACTGAAGCTTTCTTT
J gene: TRBJ1-6; D gene: TRBD1; clone size: NA; V gene: TRBV28; CDR3 protein: CASSRAGQYNSPLHF; CDR3 DNA: TGTGCCAGCAGTCGTGCGGGACAGTATAATTCACCCCTCCACTTT
J gene: TRBJ2-1; D gene: TRBD2; clone size: NA; V gene: TRBV28; CDR3 protein: CASSKTSGRNEQFF; CDR3 DNA: TGTGCCAGCAGCAAGACTAGCGGGAGAAATGAGCAGTTCTTC
J gene: TRBJ1-2; D gene: NA; clone size: NA; V gene: TRBV28; CDR3 protein: CASSLGGNNYGYTF; CDR3 DNA: TGTGCCAGCAGTTTGGGGGGAAACAACTATGGCTACACCTTC
J gene: TRBJ2-2; D gene: TRBD1; clone size: NA; V gene: TRBV12-3/TRBV12-4; CDR3 protein: CASSRTGGELFF; CDR3 DNA: TGTGCCAGCAGTCGGACAGGAGGGGAGCTGTTTTTT
J gene: TRBJ2-5; D gene: NA; clone size: NA; V gene: TRBV5-1; CDR3 protein: CASSLAVRTETQYF; CDR3 DNA: TGCGCCAGCAGCTTGGCGGTGAGGACGGAGACCCAGTACTTC
J gene: TRBJ2-5; D gene: TRBD2; clone size: NA; V gene: TRBV19; CDR3 protein: CASSIIGLAEETQYF; CDR3 DNA: TGTGCCAGTAGTATAATAGGACTAGCGGAAGAGACCCAGTACTTC
J gene: TRBJ2-5; D gene: TRBD2; clone size: few; V gene: TRBV7-7; CDR3 protein: CASSLAVGLAGGETQYF; CDR3 DNA: TGTGCTAGCAGCTTAGCCGTTGGGCTAGCGGGAGGGGAGACCCAGTACTTC
J gene: TRBJ2-2; D gene: NA; clone size: NA; V gene: TRBV5-1; CDR3 protein: CASNDPRGVPGELFF; CDR3 DNA: TGCGCCAGCAACGACCCTCGAGGGGTGCCCGGGGAGCTGTTTTTT
J gene: TRBJ2-1; D gene: TRBD2; clone size: once; V gene: TRBV10-3; CDR3 protein: CAISGTSLSSYNEQFF; CDR3 DNA: TGTGCCATCAGTGGGACTAGCCTCTCTTCCTACAATGAGCAGTTCTTC
J gene: TRBJ2-7; D gene: TRBD2; clone size: NA; V gene: TRBV2; CDR3 protein: CASKGPTSGKNYEQYF; CDR3 DNA: TGTGCCAGCAAGGGCCCGACTAGCGGGAAAAACTACGAGCAGTACTTC
J gene: TRBJ1-4; D gene: NA; clone size: NA; V gene: TRBV29-1; CDR3 protein: CSVQASDWHEKLFF; CDR3 DNA: TGCAGCGTTCAGGCATCTGATTGGCATGAAAAACTGTTTTTT
J gene: TRBJ1-1; D gene: NA; clone size: NA; V gene: TRBV29-1; CDR3 protein: CSVEGGVGTEAFF; CDR3 DNA: TGCAGCGTTGAAGGGGGCGTTGGCACTGAAGCTTTCTTT
J gene: TRBJ1-1; D gene: NA; clone size: NA; V gene: TRBV18; CDR3 protein: CASSPEQNEAFF; CDR3 DNA: TGTGCCAGCTCACCAGAACAGAATGAAGCTTTCTTT
J gene: TRBJ1-3; D gene: NA; clone size: NA; V gene: TRBV12-3/TRBV12-4; CDR3 protein: CASSGGSGNTIYF; CDR3 DNA: TGTGCCAGTTCTGGCGGCTCTGGAAACACCATATATTTT
J gene: TRBJ1-3; D gene: NA; clone size: NA; V gene: TRBV19; CDR3 protein: CASSRTDNSGNTIYF; CDR3 DNA: TGTGCCAGTAGTAGGACGGACAACTCTGGAAACACCATATATTTT
J gene: TRBJ1-1; D gene: NA; clone size: NA; V gene: TRBV7-2; CDR3 protein: CASSPGGGAMNTEAFF; CDR3 DNA: TGTGCCAGCAGCCCCGGAGGAGGGGCGATGAACACTGAAGCTTTCTTT
J gene: TRBJ2-1; D gene: TRBD1; clone size: few; V gene: TRBV14; CDR3 protein: CASSQVQGTGWWRQFF; CDR3 DNA: TGTGCCAGCAGCCAAGTTCAGGGGACAGGGTGGTGGAGGCAGTTCTTC
J gene: TRBJ2-7; D gene: TRBD2; clone size: NA; V gene: TRBV6-5; CDR3 protein: CASSYSYSSGSYEQYF; CDR3 DNA: TGTGCCAGCAGTTACTCGTATAGTAGCGGGAGCTACGAGCAGTACTTC
J gene: TRBJ2-1; D gene: TRBD2; clone size: NA; V gene: TRBV19; CDR3 protein: CASTVSGLAGGRGYNEQFF; CDR3 DNA: TGTGCCAGTACCGTATCGGGACTAGCGGGAGGGCGAGGGTACAATGAGCAGTTCTTC
J gene: TRBJ2-1; D gene: NA; clone size: NA; V gene: TRBV3-1/TRBV3-2; CDR3 protein: CASSLMGDGRSYNEQFF; CDR3 DNA: TGTGCCAGCAGCCTTATGGGGGACGGGCGCTCCTACAATGAGCAGTTCTTC
J gene: TRBJ2-7; D gene: TRBD2; clone size: NA; V gene: TRBV19; CDR3 protein: CASSIRLTSGRREQYF; CDR3 DNA: TGTGCCAGTAGTATTCGGTTAACTAGCGGGCGTCGGGAGCAGTACTTC
J gene: TRBJ2-3; D gene: TRBD2; clone size: NA; V gene: TRBV7-3; CDR3 protein: CASSRLAGGDTQYF; CDR3 DNA: TGTGCCAGCAGCCGATTAGCGGGAGGAGATACGCAGTATTTT
J gene: TRBJ1-2; D gene: TRBD1; clone size: NA; V gene: TRBV5-6; CDR3 protein: CASSKTGGYGYTF; CDR3 DNA: TGTGCCAGCAGCAAGACAGGGGGCTATGGCTACACCTTC
J gene: TRBJ1-6; D gene: TRBD1; clone size: NA; V gene: TRBV5-8; CDR3 protein: CASSLARDRVSPLHF; CDR3 DNA: TGTGCCAGCAGCTTGGCTAGGGACAGGGTCTCACCCCTCCACTTT
J gene: TRBJ2-7; D gene: NA; clone size: NA; V gene: TRBV5-4; CDR3 protein: CASSLVGRSYEQYF; CDR3 DNA: TGTGCCAGCAGCTTGGTAGGTCGATCCTACGAGCAGTACTTC
J gene: TRBJ2-1; D gene: NA; clone size: once; V gene: TRBV7-2; CDR3 protein: CASSLNPEGWLDNEQFF; CDR3 DNA: TGTGCCAGCAGCTTAAATCCTGAGGGGTGGCTAGACAATGAGCAGTTCTTC
J gene: TRBJ2-5; D gene: TRBD2; clone size: NA; V gene: TRBV29-1; CDR3 protein: CSVPWTSWETQYF; CDR3 DNA: TGCAGCGTGCCCTGGACTAGTTGGGAGACCCAGTACTTC
J gene: TRBJ1-1; D gene: NA; clone size: NA; V gene: TRBV19; CDR3 protein: CASTGVRKLENTEAFF; CDR3 DNA: TGTGCCAGTACTGGGGTAAGGAAGCTCGAGAACACTGAAGCTTTCTTT
J gene: TRBJ2-7; D gene: NA; clone size: NA; V gene: TRBV20-1; CDR3 protein: CSASPPPGYEQYF; CDR3 DNA: TGCAGTGCTAGTCCCCCCCCTGGCTACGAGCAGTACTTC
J gene: TRBJ2-3; D gene: TRBD2; clone size: NA; V gene: TRBV29-1; CDR3 protein: CSSRNRLAGGTDTQYF; CDR3 DNA: TGCAGCTCAAGAAACCGACTAGCGGGGGGCACAGATACGCAGTATTTT
J gene: TRBJ1-4; D gene: NA; clone size: NA; V gene: TRBV15; CDR3 protein: CATSRGTARPFNEKLFF; CDR3 DNA: TGTGCCACCAGCAGAGGGACCGCGCGGCCCTTTAATGAAAAACTGTTTTTT
J gene: TRBJ1-4; D gene: NA; clone size: NA; V gene: TRBV10-3; CDR3 protein: CAISGGLSASNEKLFF; CDR3 DNA: TGTGCCATCAGTGGTGGCCTGAGCGCGTCTAATGAAAAACTGTTTTTT
J gene: TRBJ1-5; D gene: NA; clone size: NA; V gene: TRBV6-5; CDR3 protein: CASSSLYSNQPQHF; CDR3 DNA: TGTGCCAGCAGTTCCCTTTATAGCAATCAGCCCCAGCATTTT
J gene: TRBJ2-5; D gene: TRBD2; clone size: NA; V gene: TRBV5-4; CDR3 protein: CASSPGGVEETQYF; CDR3 DNA: TGTGCCAGCAGCCCGGGAGGGGTGGAAGAGACCCAGTACTTC
J gene: TRBJ2-2; D gene: NA; clone size: NA; V gene: TRBV4-2; CDR3 protein: CASSPTAGANTGELFF; CDR3 DNA: TGTGCCAGCAGCCCTACAGCAGGAGCCAACACCGGGGAGCTGTTTTTT
J gene: TRBJ1-3; D gene: NA; clone size: NA; V gene: TRBV29-1; CDR3 protein: CSIRLLAGNTIYF; CDR3 DNA: TGCAGCATAAGACTACTGGCCGGAAACACCATATATTTT
J gene: TRBJ2-1; D gene: NA; clone size: NA; V gene: TRBV28; CDR3 protein: CASSLELARGSYNEQFF; CDR3 DNA: TGTGCCAGCAGTTTAGAGTTGGCCAGGGGTTCCTACAATGAGCAGTTCTTC